This T cell receptor (beta chain) derives from a study of cytomegalovirus exposure and HLA in healthy donors. With 60 Vbeta and 13 Jbeta primers, the PCR was carried out. TCRdb's copy holds only in-frame clones and misses some; the assay was immunoSEQ multiplex PCR. Of more than 150,000 clones in the sample, about three quarters were seen once. Worth noting for this clone: Its antigen remains unknown.

Study-level results: Cytomegalovirus-associated TCR beta chains were listed, numbering 164. Most observed TCR sequences were rare, whereas some public TCRs were detected in many donors.

The sequence was obtained from a woman between 40 and 50 years old in good health and CMV-seropositive. The sequencing input was PBMCs.

The CDR3 loop is CASTQNTGAEAFF. In DNA form, the CDR3 reads TGTGCCAGCACACAAAACACAGGGGCTGAAGCTTTCTTT. V is TRBV6-6 and J is TRBJ1-1; the match to TRBD1 covers 7 bases. V gave up 7 bases and J gave up 6 bases; unmatched junction bases: 8. The CDR3 totals 13 residues. Germline CDR1 reads MNHNY; CDR2 reads SVGAGI (reference sequence).